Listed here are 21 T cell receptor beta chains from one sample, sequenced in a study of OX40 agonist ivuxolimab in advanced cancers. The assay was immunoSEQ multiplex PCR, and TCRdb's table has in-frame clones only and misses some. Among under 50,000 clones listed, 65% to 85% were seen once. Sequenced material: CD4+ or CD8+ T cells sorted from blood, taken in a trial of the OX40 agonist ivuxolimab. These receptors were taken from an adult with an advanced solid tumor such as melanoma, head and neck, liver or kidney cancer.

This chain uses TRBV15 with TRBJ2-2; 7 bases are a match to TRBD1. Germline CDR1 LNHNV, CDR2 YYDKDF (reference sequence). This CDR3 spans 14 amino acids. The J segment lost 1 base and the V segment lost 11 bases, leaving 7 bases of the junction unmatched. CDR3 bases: TGTGCCCCAAGACAGGGTTGGAACACCGGGGAGCTGTTTTTT. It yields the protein CAPRQGWNTGELFF.

The CDR3, as DNA: TGTGCCAGTAGTAGCCTCTCAACTAATGAAAAACTGTTTTTT. Protein product: CASSSLSTNEKLFF. V is TRBV19 and J is TRBJ1-4; D gene ambiguous. CDR3 length equals 14 residues. Germline lookup yields CDR1 LNHDA and CDR2 SQIVND (reference sequence). V was shortened by 4 bases and J by 0 bases, with 6 bases between the two germline ends.

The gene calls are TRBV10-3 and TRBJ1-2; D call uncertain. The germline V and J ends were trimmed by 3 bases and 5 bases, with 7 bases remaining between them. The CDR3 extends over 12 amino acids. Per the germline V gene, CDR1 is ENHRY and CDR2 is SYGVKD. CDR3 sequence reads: CAISDHGYGYTF. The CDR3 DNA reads TGTGCCATCAGTGATCACGGGTATGGCTACACCTTC.

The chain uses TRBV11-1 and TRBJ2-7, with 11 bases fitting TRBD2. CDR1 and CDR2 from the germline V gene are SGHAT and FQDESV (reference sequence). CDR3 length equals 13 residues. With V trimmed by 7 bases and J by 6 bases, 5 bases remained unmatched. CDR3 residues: CASNIGLAGEQYF. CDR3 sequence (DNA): TGTGCCAGCAACATCGGACTAGCGGGCGAGCAGTACTTC.

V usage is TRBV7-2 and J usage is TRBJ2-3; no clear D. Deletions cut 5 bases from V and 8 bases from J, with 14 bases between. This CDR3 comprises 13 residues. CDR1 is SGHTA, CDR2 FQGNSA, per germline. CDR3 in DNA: TGTGCCAGCAGCCTCGATGAAAGGGCTACGCAGTATTTT. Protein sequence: CASSLDERATQYF.

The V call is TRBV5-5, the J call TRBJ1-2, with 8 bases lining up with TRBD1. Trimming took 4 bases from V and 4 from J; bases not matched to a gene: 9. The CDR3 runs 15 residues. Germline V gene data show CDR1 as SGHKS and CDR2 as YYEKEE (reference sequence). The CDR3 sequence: CASSPSPGTGYGYTF. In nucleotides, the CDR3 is TGTGCCAGCAGCCCTTCTCCCGGGACAGGCTATGGCTACACCTTC.

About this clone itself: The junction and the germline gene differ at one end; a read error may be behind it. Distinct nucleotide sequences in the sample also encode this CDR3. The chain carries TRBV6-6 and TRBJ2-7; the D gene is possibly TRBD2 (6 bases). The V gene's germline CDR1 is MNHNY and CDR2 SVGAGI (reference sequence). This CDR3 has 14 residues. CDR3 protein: CASSYRGRSHEQYF. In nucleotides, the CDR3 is TGTGCCAGCAGTTACCGGGGGAGGTCGCACGAACAGTACTTC.

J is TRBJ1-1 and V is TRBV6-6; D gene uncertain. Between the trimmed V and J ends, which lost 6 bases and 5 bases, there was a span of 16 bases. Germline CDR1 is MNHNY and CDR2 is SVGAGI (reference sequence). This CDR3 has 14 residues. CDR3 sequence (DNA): TGTGCCAGCAGCTTTGACGGGCAGAGAACTGAAGCTTTCTTT. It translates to CASSFDGQRTEAFF.

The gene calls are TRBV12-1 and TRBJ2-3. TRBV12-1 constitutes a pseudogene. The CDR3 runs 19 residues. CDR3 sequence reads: CASSLKNPTGTPRPDTQYF. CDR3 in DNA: TGTGCCAGCAGCCTCAAAAACCCAACCGGGACGCCTCGTCCAGATACGCAGTATTTT.

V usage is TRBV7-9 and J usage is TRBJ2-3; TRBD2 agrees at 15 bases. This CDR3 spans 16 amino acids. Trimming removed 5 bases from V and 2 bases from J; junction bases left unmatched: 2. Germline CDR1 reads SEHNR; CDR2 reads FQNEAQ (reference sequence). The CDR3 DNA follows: TGTGCCAGCAGCGGGACTAGCGGGAGGACCACAGATACGCAGTATTTT. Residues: CASSGTSGRTTDTQYF.

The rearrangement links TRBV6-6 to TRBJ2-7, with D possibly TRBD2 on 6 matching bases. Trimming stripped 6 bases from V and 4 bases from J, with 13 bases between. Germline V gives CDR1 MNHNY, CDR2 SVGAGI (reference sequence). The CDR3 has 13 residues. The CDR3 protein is CASRRDPRYEQYF. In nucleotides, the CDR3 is TGTGCCAGCAGGCGGGACCCTAGGTACGAGCAGTACTTC.

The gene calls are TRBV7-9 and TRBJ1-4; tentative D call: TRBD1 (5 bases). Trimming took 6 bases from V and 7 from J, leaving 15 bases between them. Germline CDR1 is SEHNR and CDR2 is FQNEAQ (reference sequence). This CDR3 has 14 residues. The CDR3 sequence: CASSLDTGTEKLFF. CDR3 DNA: TGTGCCAGCAGTCTTGATACAGGAACTGAAAAACTGTTTTTT.

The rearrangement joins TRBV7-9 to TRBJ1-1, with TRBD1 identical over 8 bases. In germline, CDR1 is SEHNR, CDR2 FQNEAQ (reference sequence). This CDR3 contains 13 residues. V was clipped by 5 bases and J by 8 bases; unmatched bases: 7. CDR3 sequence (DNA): TGTGCCAGCAGCCCAAGACAGGGGCTAGAAGCTTTCTTT. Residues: CASSPRQGLEAFF.

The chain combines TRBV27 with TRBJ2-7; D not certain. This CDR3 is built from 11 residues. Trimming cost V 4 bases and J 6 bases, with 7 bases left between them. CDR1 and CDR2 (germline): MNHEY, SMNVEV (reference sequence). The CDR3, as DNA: TGTGCCAGCAGTTCCCTACGCGAGCAGTACTTC. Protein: CASSSLREQYF.

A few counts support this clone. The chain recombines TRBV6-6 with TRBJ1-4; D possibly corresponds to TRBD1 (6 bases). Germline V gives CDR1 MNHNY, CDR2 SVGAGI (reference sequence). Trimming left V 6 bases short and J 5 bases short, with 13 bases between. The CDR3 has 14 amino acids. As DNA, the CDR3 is TGTGCCAGCAGCCCACAGGGCTGGAATGAAAAACTGTTTTTT. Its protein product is CASSPQGWNEKLFF.

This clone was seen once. CDR3 amino acids: CASSGGSETQYF. CDR3 sequence (DNA): TGTGCCAGCAGCGGAGGGTCGGAGACCCAGTACTTC. The chain couples TRBV2 to TRBJ2-5; TRBD2 is a possible D gene (6 bases). V dropped 6 bases and J dropped 5 bases, with 10 bases sitting between them. The germline CDR1 and CDR2 sequences are SNHLY and FYNNEI. There are 12 residues in the CDR3.

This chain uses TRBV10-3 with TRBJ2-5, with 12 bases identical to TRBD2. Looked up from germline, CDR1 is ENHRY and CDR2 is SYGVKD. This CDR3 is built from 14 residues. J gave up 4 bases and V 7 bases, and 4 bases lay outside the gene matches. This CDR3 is CAIKEGLAGETQYF. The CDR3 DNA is TGTGCCATCAAGGAGGGACTAGCGGGAGAGACCCAGTACTTC.

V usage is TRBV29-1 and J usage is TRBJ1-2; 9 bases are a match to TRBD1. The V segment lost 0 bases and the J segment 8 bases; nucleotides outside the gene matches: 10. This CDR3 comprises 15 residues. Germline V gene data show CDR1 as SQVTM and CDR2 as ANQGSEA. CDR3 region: CSVEDGTGFAGGYTF. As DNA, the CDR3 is TGCAGCGTTGAAGACGGGACAGGGTTTGCGGGCGGCTACACCTTC.

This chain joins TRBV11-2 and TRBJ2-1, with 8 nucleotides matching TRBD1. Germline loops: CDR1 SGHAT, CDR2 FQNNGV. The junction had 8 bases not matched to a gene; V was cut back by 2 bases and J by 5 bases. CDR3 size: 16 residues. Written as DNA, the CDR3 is TGTGCCAGCAGCTTATTTACGGGACAGGCCAACAATGAGCAGTTCTTC. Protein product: CASSLFTGQANNEQFF.

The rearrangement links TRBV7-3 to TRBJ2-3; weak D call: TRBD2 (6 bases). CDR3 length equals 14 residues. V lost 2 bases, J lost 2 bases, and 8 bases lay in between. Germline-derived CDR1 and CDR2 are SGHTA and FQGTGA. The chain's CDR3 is CASSLGGNTDTQYF. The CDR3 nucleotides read TGTGCCAGCAGCTTAGGGGGGAACACAGATACGCAGTATTTT.

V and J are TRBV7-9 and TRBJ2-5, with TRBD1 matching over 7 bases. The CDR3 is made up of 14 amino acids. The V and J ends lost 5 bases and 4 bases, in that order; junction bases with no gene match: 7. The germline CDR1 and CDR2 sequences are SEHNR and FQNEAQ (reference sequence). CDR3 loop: CASSQGQPPETQYF. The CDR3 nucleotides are TGTGCCAGCAGCCAGGGACAGCCCCCAGAGACCCAGTACTTC.